The entry below gives a single T cell receptor beta chain sequence along with its context. Antigen unknown. All patients experienced relapse after autologous stem cell transplantation, and brentuximab vedotin exposure was variable. The sample belongs to a study of PD-1 blockade in classical Hodgkin lymphoma. Study at large: Nivolumab dosed at 3 mg/kg went to patients intravenously every 2 weeks.

Produced via immunoSEQ multiplex PCR; TCRdb's table is partial and in-frame only. The sample records more than 140,000 clones, nearly 80% being singletons. Trimming left V 3 bases short and J 0 bases short, with 13 bases between. The CDR3 is 15 amino acids. Germline V lookup: CDR1 SGHRS, CDR2 YFSETQ. Study conclusions and caveats: Significantly greater TCR diversity emerged by C4D1 in CD4+ cells but not CD8+ cells. Patients who responded completely had about the same baseline diversity as newly diagnosed patients.

The TCR originated in a human donor with classical Hodgkin lymphoma. This sample comprised peripheral blood mononuclear cells (PBMCs), obtained before the second cycle of nivolumab. The chain joins TRBV5-1 to TRBJ2-7; D may be TRBD2 (6 bases). The CDR3 coding sequence is TGCGCCAGCAGCTCTGATGGAGGGTTCTCCTACGAGCAGTACTTC. As protein: CASSSDGGFSYEQYF.